This is a list of T cell receptor beta chains from one sample in a study of Ad26.COV2.S vaccination and SARS-CoV-2 variants. Here immunoSEQ multiplex PCR was the method, and the copy in TCRdb shows in-frame clones only, minus some. The repertoire holds 350,000 to 600,000 clones, with 89% as singletons. The sample consisted of peripheral blood, taken in a trial of Ad26.COV2.S vaccine versus placebo. The source is a person aged 18-65 years who received the Ad26.COV2.S COVID-19 vaccine or a placebo. CDR3s include the opening cysteine and the closing phenylalanine or tryptophan. The order of the fields is J gene, D gene, V gene, clone size, CDR3 protein, CDR3 DNA. D genes are given only for firm matches. Rows may omit the clone size; those that give it use once, few, many or a size class.

J gene: TRBJ1-1; D gene: TRBD1; V gene: TRBV2; clone size: NA; CDR3 protein: CASSGGQGITEAFF; CDR3 DNA: TGTGCCAGCAGCGGGGGACAGGGGATCACTGAAGCTTTCTTT
J gene: TRBJ1-1; D gene: TRBD1; V gene: TRBV11-3; clone size: NA; CDR3 protein: CASSRDSTTEAFF; CDR3 DNA: TGTGCCAGCAGCCGGGACAGCACCACTGAAGCTTTCTTT
J gene: TRBJ2-6; D gene: NA; V gene: TRBV28; clone size: once; CDR3 protein: CASSFNPGTGANVLTF; CDR3 DNA: TGTGCCAGCAGTTTTAATCCAGGAACTGGGGCCAACGTCCTGACTTTC
J gene: TRBJ2-1; D gene: NA; V gene: TRBV3-1/TRBV3-2; clone size: NA; CDR3 protein: CASSRGESYNEQFF; CDR3 DNA: TGTGCCAGCTCTCGCGGGGAATCCTACAATGAGCAGTTCTTC
J gene: TRBJ2-7; D gene: TRBD1; V gene: TRBV18; clone size: once; CDR3 protein: CASSSRTGDEQYF; CDR3 DNA: TGTGCCAGCTCATCCCGGACAGGGGACGAGCAGTACTTC
J gene: TRBJ1-3; D gene: NA; V gene: TRBV7-3; clone size: NA; CDR3 protein: CASSPHGTGESISGNTIYF; CDR3 DNA: TGTGCCAGCAGCCCCCATGGGACCGGCGAATCTATCTCTGGAAACACCATATATTTT
J gene: TRBJ2-7; D gene: NA; V gene: TRBV6-5; clone size: NA; CDR3 protein: CASRPSGTDEQYF; CDR3 DNA: TGTGCCAGCAGGCCCTCCGGAACGGACGAGCAGTACTTC
J gene: TRBJ1-1; D gene: TRBD1; V gene: TRBV4-1; clone size: NA; CDR3 protein: CASSRTGTGLEAFF; CDR3 DNA: TGCGCCAGCAGCCGGACCGGGACAGGTCTTGAAGCTTTCTTT
J gene: TRBJ1-1; D gene: NA; V gene: TRBV19; clone size: NA; CDR3 protein: CASSIGGRNTEAFF; CDR3 DNA: TGTGCCAGTAGTATCGGGGGCCGAAACACTGAAGCTTTCTTT
J gene: TRBJ1-6; D gene: TRBD1; V gene: TRBV6-5; clone size: NA; CDR3 protein: CASSRDRGISPLHF; CDR3 DNA: TGTGCCAGCAGTAGGGACAGGGGAATCTCACCCCTCCACTTT
J gene: TRBJ2-7; D gene: NA; V gene: TRBV5-1; clone size: NA; CDR3 protein: CASSLGLRQYF; CDR3 DNA: TGCGCCAGCAGCTTAGGGCTGAGGCAGTACTTC
J gene: TRBJ2-7; D gene: NA; V gene: TRBV9; clone size: NA; CDR3 protein: CASSGDTSYEQYF; CDR3 DNA: TGTGCCAGCAGCGGGGACACCTCCTACGAGCAGTACTTC
J gene: TRBJ2-3; D gene: TRBD1; V gene: TRBV4-3; clone size: NA; CDR3 protein: CASSQDLTGASTDTQYF; CDR3 DNA: TGCGCCAGCAGCCAAGACTTGACAGGGGCTAGCACAGATACGCAGTATTTT
J gene: TRBJ1-4; D gene: TRBD1; V gene: TRBV6-5; clone size: NA; CDR3 protein: CASRRGQGAEKLFF; CDR3 DNA: TGTGCCAGCAGGCGGGGACAGGGTGCTGAAAAACTGTTTTTT
J gene: TRBJ1-1; D gene: NA; V gene: TRBV12-3/TRBV12-4; clone size: NA; CDR3 protein: CASTIGTEPEAFF; CDR3 DNA: TGTGCCAGTACCATCGGCACGGAACCTGAAGCTTTCTTT
J gene: TRBJ2-7; D gene: NA; V gene: TRBV18; clone size: NA; CDR3 protein: CASSRTDYEQYF; CDR3 DNA: TGTGCCAGCTCAAGGACGGACTACGAGCAGTACTTC
J gene: TRBJ2-7; D gene: TRBD1; V gene: TRBV6-5; clone size: NA; CDR3 protein: CASSWTGDQVSKQYF; CDR3 DNA: TGTGCCAGCAGTTGGACAGGGGACCAAGTTAGCAAGCAGTACTTC
J gene: TRBJ1-2; D gene: TRBD1; V gene: TRBV7-2; clone size: NA; CDR3 protein: CASSLDRGERGYTF; CDR3 DNA: TGTGCCAGCAGCTTAGACAGGGGAGAAAGGGGCTACACCTTC
J gene: TRBJ2-5; D gene: NA; V gene: TRBV28; clone size: NA; CDR3 protein: CASSPSVKPGWQETQYF; CDR3 DNA: TGTGCCAGCAGCCCTTCCGTTAAACCAGGGTGGCAAGAGACCCAGTACTTC
J gene: TRBJ1-3; D gene: NA; V gene: TRBV7-8; clone size: NA; CDR3 protein: CASSADRRWSGNTIYF; CDR3 DNA: TGTGCCAGCAGTGCTGACAGGCGGTGGTCTGGAAACACCATATATTTT
J gene: TRBJ1-4; D gene: NA; V gene: TRBV18; clone size: once; CDR3 protein: CASSIAVETVGEKLFF; CDR3 DNA: TGTGCCAGCTCAATCGCAGTAGAAACTGTAGGTGAAAAACTGTTTTTT
J gene: TRBJ1-6; D gene: TRBD1; V gene: TRBV7-9; clone size: NA; CDR3 protein: CASSPWTGRNSPLHF; CDR3 DNA: TGTGCCAGCAGCCCATGGACAGGGCGTAATTCACCCCTCCACTTT
J gene: TRBJ2-2; D gene: TRBD2; V gene: TRBV19; clone size: NA; CDR3 protein: CASTRTSGAANTGELFF; CDR3 DNA: TGTGCCAGTACCAGGACTAGCGGAGCAGCGAACACCGGGGAGCTGTTTTTT
J gene: TRBJ1-2; D gene: NA; V gene: TRBV5-4; clone size: NA; CDR3 protein: CASSAPNYGYTF; CDR3 DNA: TGTGCCAGCAGCGCACCTAACTATGGCTACACCTTC
J gene: TRBJ2-7; D gene: TRBD2; V gene: TRBV27; clone size: NA; CDR3 protein: CASSPPSGRGSYEQYF; CDR3 DNA: TGTGCCAGCAGTCCCCCCAGCGGGAGGGGGAGCTACGAGCAGTACTTC
J gene: TRBJ2-1; D gene: NA; V gene: TRBV6-5; clone size: few; CDR3 protein: CASKRVGSYNEQFF; CDR3 DNA: TGTGCCAGCAAGAGGGTAGGCTCCTACAATGAGCAGTTCTTC
J gene: TRBJ1-5; D gene: TRBD1; V gene: TRBV19; clone size: NA; CDR3 protein: CASSIDPGQGNQPQHF; CDR3 DNA: TGTGCCAGTAGTATAGATCCGGGACAGGGTAATCAGCCCCAGCATTTT
J gene: TRBJ2-7; D gene: NA; V gene: TRBV5-4; clone size: NA; CDR3 protein: CASSLAGFEQYF; CDR3 DNA: TGTGCCAGCAGCTTGGCAGGATTCGAGCAGTACTTC
J gene: TRBJ2-6; D gene: NA; V gene: TRBV19; clone size: NA; CDR3 protein: CASSILEGQGANVLTF; CDR3 DNA: TGTGCCAGTAGTATTCTCGAGGGGCAGGGGGCCAACGTCCTGACTTTC
J gene: TRBJ2-3; D gene: NA; V gene: TRBV11-2; clone size: NA; CDR3 protein: CASSARDRSTDTQYF; CDR3 DNA: TGTGCCAGCAGCGCCCGGGACCGAAGCACAGATACGCAGTATTTT
J gene: TRBJ2-7; D gene: NA; V gene: TRBV20-1; clone size: NA; CDR3 protein: CSASDRWLGAPRREQYF; CDR3 DNA: TGCAGTGCTAGTGACCGGTGGTTGGGGGCCCCACGTCGGGAGCAGTACTTC
J gene: TRBJ1-2; D gene: TRBD1; V gene: TRBV6-6; clone size: NA; CDR3 protein: CASSRYQGQVSDNYGYTF; CDR3 DNA: TGTGCCAGCAGTCGCTACCAAGGACAGGTCTCAGACAACTATGGCTACACCTTC
J gene: TRBJ2-3; D gene: TRBD1; V gene: TRBV28; clone size: NA; CDR3 protein: CASSLPGQVITDTQYF; CDR3 DNA: TGTGCCAGCAGCCTACCGGGACAGGTGATCACAGATACGCAGTATTTT
J gene: TRBJ1-1; D gene: NA; V gene: TRBV28; clone size: NA; CDR3 protein: CASSPPLTEAFF; CDR3 DNA: TGTGCCAGCAGCCCACCTTTAACTGAAGCTTTCTTT
J gene: TRBJ2-7; D gene: NA; V gene: TRBV5-1; clone size: NA; CDR3 protein: CASSYSLGLQGGEQYF; CDR3 DNA: TGCGCCAGCAGCTACTCCCTGGGCCTACAGGGCGGCGAGCAGTACTTC
J gene: TRBJ2-2; D gene: TRBD1; V gene: TRBV5-1; clone size: NA; CDR3 protein: CASSTDRGNTGELFF; CDR3 DNA: TGCGCCAGCAGCACGGACAGGGGCAACACCGGGGAGCTGTTTTTT
J gene: TRBJ2-1; D gene: TRBD1; V gene: TRBV7-9; clone size: NA; CDR3 protein: CASSNPRGQGLINEQFF; CDR3 DNA: TGTGCCAGCAGCAACCCTCGGGGACAGGGTCTTATCAATGAGCAGTTCTTC
J gene: TRBJ2-1; D gene: TRBD2; V gene: TRBV7-9; clone size: NA; CDR3 protein: CASSFVGTSGRAGYNEQFF; CDR3 DNA: TGTGCCAGCAGCTTCGTCGGGACTAGCGGGAGGGCCGGATACAATGAGCAGTTCTTC
J gene: TRBJ1-2; D gene: NA; V gene: TRBV2; clone size: NA; CDR3 protein: CASSVKRAGVGYTF; CDR3 DNA: TGTGCCAGCAGTGTGAAGCGGGCAGGGGTTGGCTACACCTTC
J gene: TRBJ1-2; D gene: NA; V gene: TRBV19; clone size: NA; CDR3 protein: CASSIWDKSFVNYGYTF; CDR3 DNA: TGTGCCAGTAGTATCTGGGACAAGAGTTTCGTAAACTATGGCTACACCTTC
J gene: TRBJ2-7; D gene: NA; V gene: TRBV12-3/TRBV12-4; clone size: NA; CDR3 protein: CASSSGLYEQYF; CDR3 DNA: TGTGCCAGCAGTAGCGGCCTCTACGAGCAGTACTTC
J gene: TRBJ1-5; D gene: NA; V gene: TRBV7-3; clone size: NA; CDR3 protein: CASSRKVSMGQPQHF; CDR3 DNA: TGTGCCAGCAGCCGAAAGGTATCGATGGGTCAGCCCCAGCATTTT
J gene: TRBJ2-7; D gene: NA; V gene: TRBV12-3/TRBV12-4; clone size: NA; CDR3 protein: CASGGGSSYEQYF; CDR3 DNA: TGTGCCAGCGGCGGGGGCAGCTCCTACGAGCAGTACTTC
J gene: TRBJ1-5; D gene: TRBD1; V gene: TRBV28; clone size: NA; CDR3 protein: CASRYPGTGNQPQHF; CDR3 DNA: TGTGCCAGCAGATACCCCGGGACAGGGAATCAGCCCCAGCATTTT
J gene: TRBJ1-6; D gene: NA; V gene: TRBV2; clone size: few; CDR3 protein: CASSIGRTFNSPLHF; CDR3 DNA: TGTGCCAGCAGTATAGGAAGGACCTTTAATTCACCCCTCCACTTT
J gene: TRBJ2-1; D gene: TRBD2; V gene: TRBV29-1; clone size: NA; CDR3 protein: CGLAIGEGPSNEQFF; CDR3 DNA: TGCGGACTTGCAATCGGGGAGGGCCCCTCCAATGAGCAGTTCTTC
J gene: TRBJ2-1; D gene: TRBD2; V gene: TRBV30; clone size: NA; CDR3 protein: CAGGPSRSAGVNNEQFF; CDR3 DNA: TGTGCCGGGGGCCCCTCCCGGTCAGCGGGAGTTAACAATGAGCAGTTCTTC
J gene: TRBJ1-3; D gene: TRBD1; V gene: TRBV6-2/TRBV6-3; clone size: NA; CDR3 protein: CASSEHRGASSGNTIYF; CDR3 DNA: TGTGCCAGCAGCGAACACAGGGGCGCAAGCTCTGGAAACACCATATATTTT
J gene: TRBJ2-7; D gene: TRBD1; V gene: TRBV30; clone size: NA; CDR3 protein: CAWRGPDRVSYEQYF; CDR3 DNA: TGTGCCTGGAGGGGTCCAGACAGGGTCTCCTACGAGCAGTACTTC
J gene: TRBJ2-7; D gene: NA; V gene: TRBV6-5; clone size: NA; CDR3 protein: CASRPLDSRYEQYF; CDR3 DNA: TGTGCCAGCAGGCCCCTGGACAGCAGATACGAGCAGTACTTC
J gene: TRBJ1-2; D gene: NA; V gene: TRBV7-9; clone size: NA; CDR3 protein: CASSLPSMKTGYTF; CDR3 DNA: TGTGCCAGCAGCCTTCCTAGCATGAAAACGGGCTACACCTTC
J gene: TRBJ2-1; D gene: NA; V gene: TRBV18; clone size: once; CDR3 protein: CASSPTYRDNERFF; CDR3 DNA: TGTGCCAGCTCACCAACTTACAGAGACAATGAGCGGTTCTTC
J gene: TRBJ2-3; D gene: NA; V gene: TRBV5-1; clone size: few; CDR3 protein: CASSPVPPDPTQYF; CDR3 DNA: TGCGCCAGCAGCCCCGTTCCCCCGGACCCTACGCAGTATTTT
J gene: TRBJ2-5; D gene: TRBD2; V gene: TRBV4-2; clone size: NA; CDR3 protein: CASSERSGGEETQYF; CDR3 DNA: TGTGCCAGCAGCGAACGTAGCGGGGGCGAGGAGACCCAGTACTTC